A selection of T cell receptor beta chains follows, all from one sample in a study of T cells in Graves' hyperthyroidism and ophthalmopathy. One entry per CDR3 protein, called by TCRdb with MiXCR from the multiplex PCR reads. The repertoire includes more than 350,000 distinct CDR3 sequences, 17% of them detected once, and around a third sits in the top ten. The material sequenced was blood. The source of these receptors is a woman in her twenties or thirties with Graves' hyperthyroidism that later progressed to Graves' ophthalmopathy. CDR3s include the opening cysteine and the closing phenylalanine or tryptophan. Each record gives: V gene, D gene, J gene, clone size, CDR3 DNA, CDR3 protein. D genes are given only for firm matches. Some rows mark clone size as missing; the rest say once, few, many or name a class of expanded clone.

V: TRBV12-3/TRBV12-4; D: TRBD2; J: TRBJ2-5; size: -; DNA: TGTGCCAGCAGTTCCTGGGGACTAGCAGAGACCCAGTACTTC; CDR3: CASSSWGLAETQYF
V: TRBV28; D: TRBD2; J: TRBJ2-5; size: -; DNA: TGTGCCAGCAGTCGTAGCGGGGTACAAGAGACCCAGTACTTC; CDR3: CASSRSGVQETQYF
V: TRBV2; D: -; J: TRBJ2-3; size: many; DNA: TGTGCCAGCAGGCTATCGGGGGCCGGGATAAGAACAGATACGCAGTATTTT; CDR3: CASRLSGAGIRTDTQYF
V: TRBV27; D: -; J: TRBJ2-1; size: many; DNA: TGTGCCAGCAGTCTCAGGGGCAGCTCCTACAATGAGCAGTTCTTC; CDR3: CASSLRGSSYNEQFF
V: TRBV11-2; D: -; J: TRBJ1-2; size: -; DNA: TGTGCCAGCAGCTTAAACAGGAACTATGGCTACACCTTC; CDR3: CASSLNRNYGYTF
V: TRBV19; D: -; J: TRBJ1-4; size: -; DNA: TGTGCCAGTAGTATAGCAGTGGGGAATGAAAAACTGTTTTTT; CDR3: CASSIAVGNEKLFF
V: TRBV29-1; D: -; J: TRBJ2-7; size: many; DNA: TGCAGCGTTTCTCAGGGGACGGGGATCTACGAGCAGTACTTC; CDR3: CSVSQGTGIYEQYF
V: TRBV28; D: TRBD1; J: TRBJ1-2; size: many; DNA: TGTGCCAGCAGGGAACCGGGACAGGGGAACTATGGCTACACCTTC; CDR3: CASREPGQGNYGYTF
V: TRBV20-1; D: TRBD2; J: TRBJ2-1; size: many; DNA: TGCAGTGCTAGAGAAGCCCAGCGGGGACACAATGAGCAGTTCTTC; CDR3: CSAREAQRGHNEQFF
V: TRBV11-2; D: -; J: TRBJ2-2; size: many; DNA: TGTGCCAGCAGTTTCAGGAACACCGGGGAGCTGTTTTTT; CDR3: CASSFRNTGELFF
V: TRBV5-5; D: TRBD2; J: TRBJ2-5; size: few; DNA: TGTGCCAGCAGCTTGGATCTCTGGGCTAGCGGGCAAGAGACCCAGTACTTC; CDR3: CASSLDLWASGQETQYF